Following are 22 T cell receptor beta chains from one sample sequenced in a study of metastatic and nonmetastatic thyroid tumors. TCRdb re-analyzed the PCR reads using MiXCR. The sample has approximately 50,000 clones, approximately 22% seen once. Not a single patient had been given any form of treatment at any point before undergoing thyroid surgery. The source material was blood. These receptor sequences come from a female donor with papillary thyroid cancer or a benign thyroid nodule (not recorded which). Some clones in this sample may be carry-over from other donors' samples.

This clone has ten or more counts. V gene TRBV19 combines with J gene TRBJ2-3; D remains ambiguous. Germline V lookup: CDR1 LNHDA, CDR2 SQIVND (reference sequence). Trimming removed 5 bases from V and 6 bases from J, with 12 bases in between. CDR3 length: 13 amino acids. For the CDR3, the DNA is TGTGCCAGTAGTCTCACCGGGTGGGATACGCAGTATTTT. It codes for CASSLTGWDTQYF.

The chain combines TRBV20-1 with TRBJ2-1; maybe TRBD2 (6 bases). V shed 7 bases and J shed 7 bases, with 20 bases lying between them. Per the germline V gene, CDR1 is DFQATT and CDR2 is SNEGSKA (reference sequence). The length of the CDR3 is 14 residues. The CDR3 bases are TGCAGTGTCTACGCGGGGAGGTCCGGTAATGAGCAGTTCTTC. Its protein product is CSVYAGRSGNEQFF.

This clone has a count of ten or more. The V call is TRBV19, the J call TRBJ1-2, with a weak D call TRBD1 (5 bases). The CDR3 length is 14 residues. Germline V gives CDR1 LNHDA, CDR2 SQIVND (reference sequence). The V end lost 5 bases, the J end lost 0 bases, and 10 bases lay between the germline ends. CDR3 residues: CASSQRDANYGYTF. DNA for the CDR3: TGTGCCAGTAGTCAGCGGGACGCTAACTATGGCTACACCTTC.

This clone was seen repeatedly, ten times or more. This chain links TRBV3-1 with TRBJ2-2; either TRBD1 or TRBD2 may fit D (6 bases each). The CDR3 has 17 residues. Germline V gene sequence: CDR1 LGHDT, CDR2 YNNKEL (reference sequence). V was clipped by 1 base and J by 0 bases, with 12 bases between them. The CDR3 bases are TGTGCCAGCAGCCAAGTAGGGGGGCGTTCGAACACCGGGGAGCTGTTTTTT. Protein: CASSQVGGRSNTGELFF.

Details on this clone: A much larger clone is a single base away; this may be a read error. The chain uses TRBV7-3 and TRBJ2-7; TRBD2 matches 10 bases. CDR1 is SGHTA, CDR2 FQGTGA, per germline. This CDR3 is 15 amino acids long. The ends lost 5 bases at V and 10 bases at J; junction bases unmatched: 14. The CDR3 sequence: CASSPGLADPRDQYF. The CDR3 region has the DNA TGTGCCAGCAGCCCCGGACTAGCGGACCCCCGCGATCAGTACTTC.

This clone was seen repeatedly, ten times or more. An end of the junction differs from the germline gene, which may be a read error. The chain uses TRBV7-7 and TRBJ1-1; D gene ambiguous. The CDR3 consists of 13 residues. CDR1 SSHAT and CDR2 FNYEAQ come from the germline V gene (reference sequence). The CDR3 DNA is TGTGCTAGCAGCTTAGCGCTGAACACTGAAGCTTTCTTT. Residues: CASSLALNTEAFF. The full variable domain, completed using reference TRBV7-7 and TRBJ1-1, is GAGVSQSPRYKVTKRGQDVTLRCDPISSHATLYWYQQALGQGPEFLTYFNYEAQPDKSGLPSDRFSAERPEGSISTLTIQRTEQRDSAMYRCASSLALNTEAFFGQGTRLTVV.

DNA of the CDR3: TGTGCCAGCAGTTTCGAAGGGGGATCTGTCGAGCAGTACTTC. It codes for CASSFEGGSVEQYF. The chain is built from TRBV28 and TRBJ2-7, with a tentative D call TRBD1 (6 bases). Deletions cut 3 bases from V and 6 bases from J, with 15 bases between. The CDR3 consists of 14 residues. CDR1 and CDR2 (germline): MDHEN, SYDVKM.

This clone has more than one count but fewer than ten. Mismatch with germline at one junction end may stem from a read error. The chain recombines TRBV10-1 with TRBJ1-5; D possibly corresponds to TRBD1 (6 bases). The CDR3 totals 17 residues. Germline V gene lookup returns CDR1 WNHNN and CDR2 SYGVQD (reference sequence). As DNA, the CDR3 is TGCGCCAGCAGTGAGACGACCGACAGGTACGTCTGGGCAGCCCCAGCATTT. It codes for CASSETTDRYVWAAPAF.

This clone was picked up many times. The chain is built from TRBV29-1 and TRBJ2-4; D may be TRBD1 or TRBD2 (5 bases each). Deletions cut 7 bases from V and 8 bases from J, with 18 bases between. Germline CDR1 and CDR2: SQVTM and ANQGSEA. The CDR3 extends over 13 amino acids. CDR3 amino acids: CSAAPVMGDIQYF. In DNA, the CDR3 is TGCAGCGCTGCCCCAGTGATGGGGGACATTCAGTACTTC.

The table lists this clone with a few counts. With a much larger clone just one base away, this may be a read error. The chain couples TRBV6-4 to TRBJ2-2; D may be TRBD2 (6 bases). Germline V CDR1 and CDR2: MRHNA, SNTAGT. The CDR3 contains 15 residues. In DNA, the CDR3 is TGTGCCAGCAGTGACTCCGGGGGAAACACCTGGGAGCTGTTTTTT. Protein product: CASSDSGGNTWELFF.

This clone was counted at least ten times. The chain combines TRBV6-1 with TRBJ2-2; 7 bases map to TRBD1. From germline, CDR1 is MNHNS and CDR2 SASEGT. The CDR3 length is 13 residues. Germline trimming cut 7 bases from V and 6 bases from J; bases unmatched to any gene: 5. This CDR3 reads CASTNRGPGELFF. CDR3 coding DNA: TGTGCCAGCACTAACAGGGGACCCGGGGAGCTGTTTTTT.

This clone was observed a few times. This could be a read error, since a much larger clone is one nucleotide away. The rearrangement uses TRBV20-1 and TRBJ2-5; a possible D gene is TRBD1 (5 bases). The CDR3 is made up of 13 amino acids. Per germline, CDR1 DFQATT and CDR2 SNEGSKA (reference sequence). This CDR3 reads CSARKGKQEPQYF. DNA for the CDR3: TGCAGTGCTAGAAAGGGGAAGCAAGAGCCCCAGTACTTC.

This clone turned up a few times. The V call is TRBV19, the J call TRBJ1-2, with D perhaps TRBD1 (5 bases). V lost 10 bases and J 5 bases, leaving 17 bases between the germline ends. Germline V lookup: CDR1 LNHDA, CDR2 SQIVND (reference sequence). The CDR3 sequence is 13 residues long. As DNA, the CDR3 is TGTGCCATTAATTCTACCGGGGGGTATGGCTACACCTTC. Translating gives CAINSTGGYGYTF.

Ten or more counts support this clone. The same CDR3 also results from other DNA sequences found in this sample. The chain has TRBV20-1 and TRBJ2-2; tentative D call: TRBD2 (5 bases). CDR1 is DFQATT, CDR2 SNEGSKA, per germline (reference sequence). V was shortened by 8 bases and J by 6 bases, with 19 bases between the two germline ends. There are 14 residues in the CDR3. CDR3 sequence reads: CSPTRSVDAGELFF. Here the CDR3 DNA reads TGCAGTCCTACTAGATCCGTTGACGCCGGGGAGCTGTTTTTT.

This clone came up a few times. V gene TRBV27 combines with J gene TRBJ1-6, with unresolved D. This CDR3 has 13 residues. Germline V gene lookup returns CDR1 MNHEY and CDR2 SMNVEV (reference sequence). V gave up 6 bases and J gave up 8 bases, with 11 bases separating them. The CDR3 is CASSEGAYSPLHF. DNA for the CDR3: TGTGCCAGCAGCGAGGGAGCCTATTCACCCCTCCACTTT.

This clone was counted ten times or more. The chain recombines TRBV10-1 with TRBJ2-2, with 15 bases aligning to TRBD2. Germline V gene data show CDR1 as WNHNN and CDR2 as SYGVQD (reference sequence). Trimming removed 10 bases from V and 1 base from J; junction bases left unmatched: 7. The CDR3 is 17 residues long. The CDR3 sequence is CAIGGGLAGGNTGELFF. In nucleotides, the CDR3 is TGCGCCATCGGGGGGGGACTAGCGGGAGGGAACACCGGGGAGCTGTTTTTT.

This clone was found many times. V and J are TRBV27 and TRBJ2-5; 12 nucleotides line up with TRBD1. CDR1 and CDR2 (germline): MNHEY, SMNVEV (reference sequence). This CDR3 region has 17 residues. V was clipped by 2 bases and J by 5 bases; unmatched bases: 9. The CDR3: CASSLRGQGANLETQYF. The CDR3 bases are TGTGCCAGCAGTTTAAGGGGACAGGGGGCGAATCTGGAGACCCAGTACTTC.

This clone showed up just a few times. This may be a read error: a much more frequent sequence differs by one nucleotide. The V and J genes are TRBV6-1 and TRBJ2-7, with 7 bases lining up with TRBD1. The CDR3 contains 14 residues. Germline V gives CDR1 MNHNS, CDR2 SASEGT. In DNA form, the CDR3 reads TGTGCCAGCAGTCCGGGACAGTTCTCCTACGAGCATTACTTC. Translated, it gives CASSPGQFSYEHYF.

In this sample, this clone turned up once. The V gene is TRBV4-1, the J gene TRBJ2-3; TRBD1 matches at 7 bases. The CDR3 runs 14 residues. Losses at the gene ends were 4 bases for V and 11 bases for J; bases not matched to a gene: 12. Germline-derived CDR1 and CDR2 are MGHRA and YSYEKL. The CDR3 protein is CASSRDRETDEQYF. CDR3 DNA sequence: TGCGCCAGCAGCCGCGACAGGGAGACAGATGAGCAGTATTTT.

Remarks on this clone: One end of the junction does not line up with germline, which may come from a read error. J is TRBJ2-3 and V is TRBV7-3; D is ambiguous. There are 16 residues in the CDR3. Germline V gene sequence: CDR1 SGHTA, CDR2 FQGTGA. The DNA for the CDR3 is TGTGCCAGCAGCCCTGTCCTGACCCCGGGCGAAGATACGCTGTCTTTT. Translation gives CASSPVLTPGEDTLSF.

This clone showed up many times. The genes are TRBV6-1 and TRBJ2-3; 8 nucleotides line up with TRBD2. Germline CDR1 is MNHNS and CDR2 is SASEGT. The CDR3 has 14 amino acids. The junction had 3 bases not matched to a gene; V was cut back by 5 bases and J by 2 bases. CDR3 residues: CASSTSGPTDTQYF. In nucleotides, the CDR3 is TGTGCCAGCAGTACTAGCGGACCCACAGATACGCAGTATTTT.

As regards this clone: A much larger clonotype is one base distant, so this may be a read error. The rearrangement joins TRBV28 to TRBJ2-1; perhaps TRBD1 as D (7 bases). The CDR3 spans 16 residues. The germline V gene has CDR1 MDHEN and CDR2 SYDVKM. The CDR3 reads CASRLSAGGSYNDQFF. As DNA, the CDR3 is TGTGCCAGCAGACTCAGCGCAGGGGGGTCCTACAATGATCAGTTCTTC.